Below, 4 T cell receptor beta chains from the same sample are listed, as sequenced in a study of cytomegalovirus exposure and HLA in healthy donors. Amplification used 60 Vbeta primers and 13 Jbeta primers. Sequenced by immunoSEQ multiplex PCR; TCRdb stores in-frame clones only, minus some. This table has fewer than 200,000 clones, about 80% appearing once. The sample taken for sequencing was PBMCs. Every receptor here comes from a man aged 25 to 40 in good health and CMV-seropositive.

This clone was observed a few times. The chain combines TRBV10-3 with TRBJ1-1; D not resolved. The CDR3 sequence is 12 residues long. Germline V gene data show CDR1 as ENHRY and CDR2 as SYGVKD. Trimming removed 5 bases from V and 3 bases from J, with 7 bases in between. The CDR3 DNA sequence: TGTGCCATCAGTCCATCGGACACTGAAGCTTTCTTT. This codes for CAISPSDTEAFF.

The rearrangement links TRBV27 to TRBJ2-7; 10 bases fit TRBD1. The CDR3 covers 15 residues. Losses at the gene ends were 5 bases for V and 5 bases for J; bases not matched to a gene: 9. Germline V gene sequence: CDR1 MNHEY, CDR2 SMNVEV (reference sequence). The CDR3 spells CASSPWTGGQDEQYF. The CDR3 coding sequence is TGTGCCAGCAGTCCATGGACAGGGGGTCAGGACGAGCAGTACTTC.

This clone turned up a few times. This chain links TRBV4-1 with TRBJ2-7; perhaps TRBD1 as D (6 bases). V was cut by 3 bases and J by 7 bases, with 16 bases left in between. Germline CDR1 reads MGHRA; CDR2 reads YSYEKL. This CDR3 spans 14 amino acids. CDR3 in amino acids: CASSQRTDPREQYF. CDR3 DNA: TGCGCCAGCAGCCAGAGGACAGACCCAAGGGAGCAGTACTTC.

This clone was found a few times. The chain couples TRBV28 to TRBJ2-7; no clear D gene. V lost 4 bases and J lost 0, with 7 bases in between. Germline V gene data show CDR1 as MDHEN and CDR2 as SYDVKM. The CDR3 has 13 amino acids. CDR3 loop: CASSSPGSYEQYF. In nucleotides, the CDR3 is TGTGCCAGCAGTTCTCCCGGCTCCTACGAGCAGTACTTC.